One T cell receptor (beta chain) is described in this entry. The antigen is not known. The CDR3 spans 13 residues. Germline CDR1 is MNHEY and CDR2 is SMNVEV (reference sequence). Trimming removed 7 bases from V and 1 base from J; junction bases left unmatched: 3. Sequencing was performed with immunoSEQ multiplex PCR; in TCRdb, only in-frame clones are kept and a portion is missing. The sample includes about 22,000 clones, less than 98% seen only once; the top ten take roughly 0.15%. These data come from a study of monozygotic twins with cystic fibrosis. Findings and limits, study-wide: V usage most resembled the co-twin in 13 of 16 pairs.

The source material was blood. This sequence was found in a girl aged 10 to 17 with cystic fibrosis. V gene TRBV27 combines with J gene TRBJ2-5; the match to TRBD2 covers 7 bases. For the CDR3, the DNA is TGTGCCAGCAAGCTAGCGGCCCAAGAGACCCAGTACTTC. This gives the protein CASKLAAQETQYF.